The clone carrying this T cell receptor beta chain was observed many times. Its antigen is currently unknown. The data belong to a study of Graves' ophthalmopathy and Graves' hyperthyroidism. Whole-study results and caveats: Also, most clonotypes expanded in the thyroid above 0.001 frequency appeared in blood. Ophthalmopathy progression was predicted by the model at less than 71% sensitivity and 72% to 75% specificity.

This CDR3 has 15 amino acids. Germline V gives CDR1 SGHAT, CDR2 FQNNGV. V lost 0 bases to trimming and J lost 0 bases, with 7 bases between them. From RNA, the CDR3 regions of TCR beta chains were amplified and sequenced. HTBI-primed RT-PCR formed the first round, and a multiplex PCR formed the second. TCRdb reprocessed the multiplex PCR reads via MiXCR and lists one record per CDR3 protein. The table lists under 250,000 distinct CDR3 sequences, about 32% of them singletons. Disease in donors with ophthalmopathy had moderate-to-severe activity, CAS ≥3, NOSPECS ≥4 and under 3 months' duration. The rearrangement links TRBV11-2 to TRBJ2-3; D is possibly TRBD1 (5 bases). The material sequenced was peripheral blood. This clonotype originated in a man over 45 with Graves' ophthalmopathy. The chain's CDR3 is CASSLDPGSTDTQYF. CDR3 coding DNA: TGTGCCAGCAGCTTAGATCCAGGGAGCACAGATACGCAGTATTTT.